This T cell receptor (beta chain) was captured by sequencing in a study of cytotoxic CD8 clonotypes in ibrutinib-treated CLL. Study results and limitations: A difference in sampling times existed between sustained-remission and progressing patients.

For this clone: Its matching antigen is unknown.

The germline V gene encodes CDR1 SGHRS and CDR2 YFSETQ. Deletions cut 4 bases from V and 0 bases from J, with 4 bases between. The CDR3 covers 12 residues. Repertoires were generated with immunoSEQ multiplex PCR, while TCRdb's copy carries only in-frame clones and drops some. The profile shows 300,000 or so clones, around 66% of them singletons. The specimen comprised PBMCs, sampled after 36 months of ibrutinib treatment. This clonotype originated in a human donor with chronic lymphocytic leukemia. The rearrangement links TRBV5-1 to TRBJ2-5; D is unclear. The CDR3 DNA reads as TGCGCCAGCAGCCCGGACCAAGAGACCCAGTACTTC. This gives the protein CASSPDQETQYF. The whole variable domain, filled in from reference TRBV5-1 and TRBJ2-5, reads KAGVTQTPRYLIKTRGQQVTLSCSPISGHRSVSWYQQTPGQGLQFLFEYFSETQRNKGNFPGRFSGRQFSNSRSEMNVSTLELGDSALYLCASSPDQETQYFGPGTRLLVL.